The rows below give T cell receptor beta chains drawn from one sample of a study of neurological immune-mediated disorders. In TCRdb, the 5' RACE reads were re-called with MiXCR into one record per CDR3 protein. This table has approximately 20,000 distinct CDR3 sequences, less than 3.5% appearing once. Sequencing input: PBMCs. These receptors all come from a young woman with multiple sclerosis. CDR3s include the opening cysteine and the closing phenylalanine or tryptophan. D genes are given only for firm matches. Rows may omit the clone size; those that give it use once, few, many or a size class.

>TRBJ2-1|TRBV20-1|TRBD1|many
TGCAGGGCCGGACAGGGAGTTTACAATGAGCAGTTCTTC
CRAGQGVYNEQFF
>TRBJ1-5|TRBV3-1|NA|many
TGTGCCAGCAGCCAAGCTATGGGGAACCAGCCCCAGAATTTT
CASSQAMGNQPQNF
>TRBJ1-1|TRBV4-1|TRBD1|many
TGCGCCAGCAGCCGAGAGGACAGGGAGGGCACTGAAGCTTTCTTT
CASSREDREGTEAFF
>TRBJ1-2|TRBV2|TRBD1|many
TGTGCCAGCAGCGGGACAGCGACGAGATATGGCTACACCTTC
CASSGTATRYGYTF
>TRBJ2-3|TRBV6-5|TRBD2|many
TGTGCCAGCAGAACCGCCCAGCGGGAGATGGATACGCAGTATTTT
CASRTAQREMDTQYF
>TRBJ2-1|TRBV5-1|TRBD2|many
TGCGCCAGCAGCTTGGGACTAGCGGAGAACAATGAGCAGTTCTTC
CASSLGLAENNEQFF
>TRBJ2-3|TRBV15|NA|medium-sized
TGTGCCACCAGCAGAGAACAAGGGCGCACAGATACGCAGTATTTT
CATSREQGRTDTQYF
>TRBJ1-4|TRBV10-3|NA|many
TGTGCCATCAGTGCTAGACAGGACGAAAAACTGTTTTTT
CAISARQDEKLFF
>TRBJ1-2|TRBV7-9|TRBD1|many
TGTGCCAGCAGCTTCGCCGGGACAGGGGACATTAACTATGGCTACACCTTC
CASSFAGTGDINYGYTF
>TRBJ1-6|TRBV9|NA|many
TGTGCCAGCAGCTCCTACGGGGGGTACGGTTCACCCCTCCACTTT
CASSSYGGYGSPLHF
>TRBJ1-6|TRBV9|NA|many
TGTGCCAGCAGCGTAGAAAGTATGAATTCACCCCTCCACTTT
CASSVESMNSPLHF
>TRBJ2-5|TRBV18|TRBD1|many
TGTGCCAGCTCACTGGACAGGCAAGAGACCCAGTACTTC
CASSLDRQETQYF
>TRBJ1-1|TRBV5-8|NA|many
TGTGCCAGCAGCTTGCGGACGGGGAACACTGAAGCTTTCTTT
CASSLRTGNTEAFF
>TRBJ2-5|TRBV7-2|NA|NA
TGTGCCAGCAGCCGGGGAAGAAGAGAGACCCAGTACTTC
CASSRGRRETQYF
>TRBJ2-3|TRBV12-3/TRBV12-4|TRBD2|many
TGTGCCAGCAGTTTAGTTCCGGGACTAGAAGCGGCAGATACGCAGTATTTT
CASSLVPGLEAADTQYF
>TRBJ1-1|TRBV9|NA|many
TGTGCCAGCAGAGAAATTACTACAATGGGCACTGAAGCTTTCTTT
CASREITTMGTEAFF
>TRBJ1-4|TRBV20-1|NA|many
TGCAGTGCTAACAGGGTGGGTGAAAAACTGTTTTTT
CSANRVGEKLFF
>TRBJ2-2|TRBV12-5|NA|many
TGTGCTAGTGGGGGGGACACGAACACCGGGGAGCTGTTTTTT
CASGGDTNTGELFF
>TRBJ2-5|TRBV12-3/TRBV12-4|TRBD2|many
TGTGCCAGCAGTTTCATAGCGGGGACTAAAGAGACCCAGTACTTC
CASSFIAGTKETQYF
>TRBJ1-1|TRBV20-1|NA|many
TGCAGTGCTAGACCAGAAGCTTTCTTT
CSARPEAFF
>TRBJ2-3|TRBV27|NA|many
TGTGCCAGCAGTCAGTCAGATACGCAGTATTTT
CASSQSDTQYF
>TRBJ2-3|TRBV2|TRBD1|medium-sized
TGTGCCAGCAGGGACAGGGGAATTGGAGATACGCAGTATTTT
CASRDRGIGDTQYF
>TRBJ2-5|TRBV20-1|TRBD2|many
TGCAGTGCTACGAAGGGACTAGCGGGAGGACAAGAGACCCAGTACTTC
CSATKGLAGGQETQYF
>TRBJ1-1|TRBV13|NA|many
TGTGCCAGCAGCTTAGCGACCGGCGGGGGAACTGAAGCTTTCTTT
CASSLATGGGTEAFF
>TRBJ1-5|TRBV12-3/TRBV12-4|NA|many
TGTGCCAGCAGAAGAGCAGGGTCTGGCAATCAGCCCCAGCATTTT
CASRRAGSGNQPQHF
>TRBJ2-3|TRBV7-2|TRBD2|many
TGTGCCAGCAGCTTTCTTTCCGGCGGGAGAAGAGATACGCAGTATTTT
CASSFLSGGRRDTQYF
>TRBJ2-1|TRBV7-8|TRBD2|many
TGTGCCAGCAGCTTCATACTAGCGGGAGGAGCCAATGAGCAGTTCTTC
CASSFILAGGANEQFF
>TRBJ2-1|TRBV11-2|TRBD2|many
TGTGCCAGCAGCTTAAATGCGGGGGGCAGCAATGAGCAGTTCTTC
CASSLNAGGSNEQFF
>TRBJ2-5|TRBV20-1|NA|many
TGCAGTGCTCCAGGGTACCTACAAGAGACCCAGTACTTC
CSAPGYLQETQYF
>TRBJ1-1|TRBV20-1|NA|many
TGCAGTGCTGTCCCACACTGGATTGAAGCTTTCTTT
CSAVPHWIEAFF
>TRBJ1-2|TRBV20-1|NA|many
TGCAGTGCTAGAGATGTGGGCCGAACTAGCTATGGCTACACCTTC
CSARDVGRTSYGYTF
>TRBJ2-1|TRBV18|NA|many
TGTGCCAGCTCACCGTCCGTGGGGGGCAATGAGCAGTTCTTC
CASSPSVGGNEQFF
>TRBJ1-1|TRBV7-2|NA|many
TGTGCCAGCAGCTTAGCGCGGACGAGGAACACTGAAGCTTTCTTT
CASSLARTRNTEAFF
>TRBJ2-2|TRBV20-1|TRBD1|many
TGCAGTGCTCCTGCAAGGACCGGGACAGGGGGCGTAAGGACCGGGGAGCTGTTTTTT
CSAPARTGTGGVRTGELFF
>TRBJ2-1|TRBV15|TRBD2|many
TGTGCCACCAGCAGAGACCCCACGGGACTAGCGTCCAATGAGCAGTTCTTC
CATSRDPTGLASNEQFF
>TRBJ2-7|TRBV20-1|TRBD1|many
TGCAGTGCTAGAGATTGGACAGGGGGCAACGAGCAGTACTTC
CSARDWTGGNEQYF
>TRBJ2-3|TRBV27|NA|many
TGTGCCAGCAGTTTATCGGAGAGCCGCGCTAATACGCAGTATTTT
CASSLSESRANTQYF
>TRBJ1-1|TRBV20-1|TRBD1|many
TGCAGTGCTAGAGGGGGTGGACAGGGGACTGAAGCTTTCTTT
CSARGGGQGTEAFF
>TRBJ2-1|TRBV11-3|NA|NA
TGTGCCAGCGGGGCTACTAGGAATGAGCAGTTCTTC
CASGATRNEQFF
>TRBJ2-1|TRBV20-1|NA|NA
TGCAGTGCTAGAGGTCGCAATGAGCAGTTCTTC
CSARGRNEQFF
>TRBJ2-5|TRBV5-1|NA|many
TGCGCCAGCAGCTTGGGACTGTGGGAGACCCAGTACTTC
CASSLGLWETQYF
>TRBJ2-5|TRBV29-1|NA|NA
TGCAGCGTTTATTATACCCCTAGAGGCGGACAGCAAGAGACCCAGTACTTC
CSVYYTPRGGQQETQYF
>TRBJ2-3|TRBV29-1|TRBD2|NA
TGCAGCGTTGACCCGACTAGCGGTGGCACAGATACGCAGTATTTT
CSVDPTSGGTDTQYF
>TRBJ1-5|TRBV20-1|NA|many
TGCAGTGCTAGAGATGCTGGGGCCTCGACCCAGCCCCAGCATTTT
CSARDAGASTQPQHF
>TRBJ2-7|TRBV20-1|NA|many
TGCAGTGCGCGGGACTTAAGCTCCTACGAGCAGTACTTC
CSARDLSSYEQYF
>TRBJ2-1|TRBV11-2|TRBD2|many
TGTGCCAGCAGCTCACTAGCGGCCCCTAGCAATGAGCAGTTCTTC
CASSSLAAPSNEQFF
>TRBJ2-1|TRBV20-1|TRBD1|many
TGCAGTGCAAGATCGGGACAGGGGAAGAGTAGTGAGCAGTTCTTC
CSARSGQGKSSEQFF
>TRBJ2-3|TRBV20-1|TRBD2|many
TGCAGTGCTAGTATTGGGACTAGCGGGACCCTTAGCACAGATACGCAGTATTTT
CSASIGTSGTLSTDTQYF
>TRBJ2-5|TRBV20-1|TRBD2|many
TGCAGTGCTAGTAACGCGGGAGGGCCGAGGGAGACCCAGTACTTC
CSASNAGGPRETQYF
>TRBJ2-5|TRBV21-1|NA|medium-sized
TGTGCCACTACGGTGGGGGACAGAAGCCCTAGTCGACGGGGACTAACTGGCGAAGAGACCCAGTACTTC
CATTVGDRSPSRRGLTGEETQYF
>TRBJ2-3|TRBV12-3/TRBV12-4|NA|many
TGTGCCAGCACCGCCACAGATACGCAGTATTTT
CASTATDTQYF
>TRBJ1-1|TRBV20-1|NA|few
TGCAGTGCTAGAGACTGGACGTCAAGGAAGACTGAAGCTTTCTTT
CSARDWTSRKTEAFF
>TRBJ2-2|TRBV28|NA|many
TGTGCCAGCAGTTTATCGCGGGGGCCCGGGGAGCTGTTTTTT
CASSLSRGPGELFF